A selection of T cell receptor beta chains follows, all from one sample in a study of shared clonotypes between healthy human individuals. Sequenced by immunoSEQ multiplex PCR; TCRdb stores in-frame clones only, minus some. The sample shows approximately 500,000 clones, almost 97% of them seen only once. Sequencing was performed on naive CD4+ T cells sorted from blood. These receptors came from a woman between 25 and 40 years old in good health. Each CDR3 is given with its conserved first and last residue. D genes are given only for firm matches. Clone size is stated in some rows and not others, as once, few, many or a class when expanded.

TRBJ2-7	TRBV7-9	-	TRBD2	TGTGCCAGCAGCTTAGAGAGACTAGCGGCCCACGAGCAGTACTTC	CASSLERLAAHEQYF
TRBJ1-5	TRBV5-1	-	TRBD1	TGCGCCAGCAGCTACGGACAGGGGAGCAATCAGCCCCAGCATTTT	CASSYGQGSNQPQHF
TRBJ1-1	TRBV19	-	TRBD1	TGTGCCAGTAGTCCCGGACAGGCAGGGGGGGTTCACATGAACACTGAAGCTTTCTTT	CASSPGQAGGVHMNTEAFF
TRBJ2-3	TRBV19	once	-	TGTGCCAGTAGTGGCCCGGACGATAGCACAGATACGCAGTATTTT	CASSGPDDSTDTQYF
TRBJ2-7	TRBV15	-	-	TGTGCCACCAGCAGGCTCCGACAGGGAGGGATCTACGAGCAGTACTTC	CATSRLRQGGIYEQYF
TRBJ2-7	TRBV2	-	TRBD1	TGTGCCAGCGGCGGGACAGGGACCGAGCAGTACTTC	CASGGTGTEQYF
TRBJ1-1	TRBV29-1	few	-	TGCAGCGTTGAAGGGACGGTGAACACTGAAGCTTTCTTT	CSVEGTVNTEAFF
TRBJ2-7	TRBV5-6	once	-	TGTGCCAGCAGCTTGACAGGGTTGACCTACGAGCAGTACTTC	CASSLTGLTYEQYF
TRBJ2-1	TRBV10-3	-	TRBD2	TGTGCCATCAGTGAAGGCGGGAGTAGGGCAAATGAGCAGTTCTTC	CAISEGGSRANEQFF
TRBJ1-1	TRBV7-6	-	-	TGTGCCAGCAGCTCCACCGGGGCCCCTGAAGCTTTCTTT	CASSSTGAPEAFF
TRBJ1-5	TRBV5-1	-	-	TGCGCCAGCAGCTTTGCCCCTGGTACAAGGGGATCCAGCAATCAGCCCCAGCATTTT	CASSFAPGTRGSSNQPQHF
TRBJ2-2	TRBV28	-	TRBD2	TGTGCCACCAGTCCGGGACTAGTGGCCGGGGAGCTGTTTTTT	CATSPGLVAGELFF
TRBJ2-1	TRBV19	-	TRBD2	TGTGCCAGTAGTCCTAGCGGGAGAGGCTCCTACAATGAGCAGTTCTTC	CASSPSGRGSYNEQFF
TRBJ2-2	TRBV28	-	TRBD1	TGTGCCAGTTGGGACAGGGGCGCCGGGGAGCTGTTTTTT	CASWDRGAGELFF
TRBJ2-1	TRBV9	-	TRBD2	TGTGCCAGCAGCGTAGCAGAGCGGGGGGCTGGCGAGCAGTTCTTC	CASSVAERGAGEQFF
TRBJ2-7	TRBV28	-	-	TGTGCCAGCAGCTACGGGACTGAGAGCTCCTACGAGCAGTACTTC	CASSYGTESSYEQYF
TRBJ2-7	TRBV5-1	-	-	TGCGCCAGCAGCTTAGGGGCCGGGACCCCCTACGAGCAGTACTTC	CASSLGAGTPYEQYF
TRBJ1-2	TRBV20-1	-	-	TGCAGTGCTAGAGATCTTGAGGGCTACACCTTC	CSARDLEGYTF
TRBJ1-5	TRBV19	-	-	TGTGCCAGTAGTATACAGGGTGATCAGCCCCAGCATTTT	CASSIQGDQPQHF
TRBJ2-2	TRBV28	-	-	TGTGCCAGCATCCCGGGACACAACACCGGGGAGCTGTTTTTT	CASIPGHNTGELFF
TRBJ2-7	TRBV5-4	-	-	TGTGCCAGCAGCTTGGGAACTAGTCCCGCCGAGCAGTACTTC	CASSLGTSPAEQYF
TRBJ2-2	TRBV6-6	-	TRBD2	TGTGCCAGCAGTTCGACTAGCGGGGCGAACACCGGGGAGCTGTTTTTT	CASSSTSGANTGELFF
TRBJ2-7	TRBV5-1	once	-	TGCGCCAGCAGCTTGGGTGGTAGCAGCTACGAGCAGTACTTC	CASSLGGSSYEQYF
TRBJ2-1	TRBV6-4	-	-	TGTGCCAGCAGTGAGTCTGGTGGGGGCCCGGCCTACAATGAGCAGTTCTTC	CASSESGGGPAYNEQFF
TRBJ1-4	TRBV28	-	-	TGTGCCAGCAGTTTAGACGGGGCTAATGAAAAACTGTTTTTT	CASSLDGANEKLFF
TRBJ1-5	TRBV27	-	TRBD1	TGTGCCAGCAGTGATCGACAGGGACGTTTCTATAGCAATCAGCCCCAGCATTTT	CASSDRQGRFYSNQPQHF
TRBJ1-5	TRBV28	-	-	TGTGCCAGCAGTTTACCACCGGGTTTCAGCAATCAGCCCCAGCATTTT	CASSLPPGFSNQPQHF
TRBJ1-2	TRBV28	-	-	TGTGCCAGCAGTGGGGACATTTATGGCTACACCTTC	CASSGDIYGYTF
TRBJ2-7	TRBV27	-	TRBD2	TGTGCCAGCAGTCCCCCGGGACTAGCGGGACCCGTTTCTTACGAGCAGTACTTC	CASSPPGLAGPVSYEQYF
TRBJ2-1	TRBV7-9	-	-	TGTGCCAGCAGCTTTATGTATTACAATGAGCAGTTCTTC	CASSFMYYNEQFF
TRBJ2-7	TRBV7-8	-	-	TGTGCCAGCAGCCCGCCGGGTAGTTTCTACGAGCAGTACTTC	CASSPPGSFYEQYF
TRBJ2-1	TRBV19	-	TRBD2	TGTGCCAGTAGTGCTCCCACTAGCGGGATCTGGAATGCCGGTGACGGCGAGCAGTTCTTC	CASSAPTSGIWNAGDGEQFF
TRBJ2-1	TRBV5-1	-	-	TGCGCCAGCAGGCGGGACAGCTTGGATGAGCAGTTCTTC	CASRRDSLDEQFF
TRBJ1-2	TRBV10-2	-	TRBD1	TGCGCCAGCAGTGAAGGGACAGGGGCGAACTATGGCTACACCTTC	CASSEGTGANYGYTF
TRBJ1-1	TRBV5-4	-	TRBD1	TGTGCCAGCAGCGGACAGGGGAACACTGAAGCTTTCTTT	CASSGQGNTEAFF
TRBJ2-2	TRBV2	-	-	TGTGCCAGCAGGGGGACAAGCTCGAACACCGGGGAGCTGTTTTTT	CASRGTSSNTGELFF
TRBJ2-1	TRBV6-5	once	-	TGTGCCAGCAGGCACCGCCGGGACAATGAGCAGTTCTTC	CASRHRRDNEQFF
TRBJ2-5	TRBV19	-	-	TGTGCCAGTAGTATCCCTAGTCGAGAGACCCAGTACTTC	CASSIPSRETQYF
TRBJ2-7	TRBV7-9	-	TRBD1	TGTGCCAGCACCGAGGACAGGGGGCGCTTCTACGAGCAGTACTTC	CASTEDRGRFYEQYF